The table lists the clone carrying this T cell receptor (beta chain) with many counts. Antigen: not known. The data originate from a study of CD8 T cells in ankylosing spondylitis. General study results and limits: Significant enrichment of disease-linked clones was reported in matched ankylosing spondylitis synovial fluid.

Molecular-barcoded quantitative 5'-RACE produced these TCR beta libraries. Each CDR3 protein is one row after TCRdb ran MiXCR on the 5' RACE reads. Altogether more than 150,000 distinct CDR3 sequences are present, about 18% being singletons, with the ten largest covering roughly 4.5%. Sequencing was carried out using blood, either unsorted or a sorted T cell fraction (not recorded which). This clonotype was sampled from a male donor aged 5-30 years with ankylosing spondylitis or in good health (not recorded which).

The CDR3 coding sequence is TGTGCCAGCAGAGACCCGGGCCCCCCGCGGTCCAATGAGCAGTTCTTC. Translation gives CASRDPGPPRSNEQFF. The rearrangement joins TRBV6-6 to TRBJ2-1; no firm D call. The CDR3 consists of 16 residues. The V gene's germline CDR1 is MNHNY and CDR2 SVGAGI (reference sequence). V lost 6 bases to trimming and J lost 6 bases, with 21 bases between them.